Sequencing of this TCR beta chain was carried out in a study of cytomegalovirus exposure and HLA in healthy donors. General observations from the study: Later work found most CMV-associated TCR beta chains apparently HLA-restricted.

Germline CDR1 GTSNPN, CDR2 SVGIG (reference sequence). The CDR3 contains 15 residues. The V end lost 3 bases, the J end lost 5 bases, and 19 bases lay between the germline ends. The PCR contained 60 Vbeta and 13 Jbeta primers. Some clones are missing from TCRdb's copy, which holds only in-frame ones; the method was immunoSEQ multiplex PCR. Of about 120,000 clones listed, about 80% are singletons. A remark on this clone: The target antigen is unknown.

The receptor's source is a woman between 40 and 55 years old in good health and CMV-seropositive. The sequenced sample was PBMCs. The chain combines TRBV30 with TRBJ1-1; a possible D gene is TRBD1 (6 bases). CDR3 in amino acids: CAWRPIRGTWTEAFF. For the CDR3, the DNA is TGTGCCTGGAGACCGATTAGGGGGACATGGACTGAAGCTTTCTTT.